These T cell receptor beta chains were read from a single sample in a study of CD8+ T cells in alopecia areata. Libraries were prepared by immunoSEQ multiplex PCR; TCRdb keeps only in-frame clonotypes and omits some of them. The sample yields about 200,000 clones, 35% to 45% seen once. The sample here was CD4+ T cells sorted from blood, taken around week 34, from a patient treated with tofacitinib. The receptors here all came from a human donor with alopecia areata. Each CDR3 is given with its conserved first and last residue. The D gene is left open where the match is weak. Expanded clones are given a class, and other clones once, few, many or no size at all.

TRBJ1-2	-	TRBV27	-	CASRRSRTANYGYTF	TGTGCCAGCAGGAGATCTCGGACAGCTAACTATGGCTACACCTTC
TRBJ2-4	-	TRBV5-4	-	CASSLGGANRNIQYF	TGTGCCAGCAGCTTGGGGGGGGCCAATCGGAACATTCAGTACTTC
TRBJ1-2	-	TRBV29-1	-	CSVRDAGYGYTF	TGCAGCGTTCGGGACGCGGGATATGGCTACACCTTC
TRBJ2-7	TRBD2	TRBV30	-	CACAVAGAYEQYF	TGTGCCTGTGCTGTAGCGGGAGCCTACGAGCAGTACTTC
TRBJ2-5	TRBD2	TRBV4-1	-	CASSQHSGMRVETQYF	TGCGCCAGCAGCCAACATAGCGGGATGAGGGTAGAGACCCAGTACTTC
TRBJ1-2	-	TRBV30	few	CAWSIRHLANYGYTF	TGTGCCTGGAGTATACGACATCTCGCTAACTATGGCTACACCTTC
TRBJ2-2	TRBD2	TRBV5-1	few	CASSNGLAGNTGELFF	TGCGCCAGCAGCAACGGACTAGCGGGAAACACCGGGGAGCTGTTTTTT
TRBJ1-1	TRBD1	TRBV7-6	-	CASSPHRGPNTEAFF	TGTGCCAGCAGCCCACATAGGGGGCCCAACACTGAAGCTTTCTTT
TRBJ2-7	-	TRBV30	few	CAWSRSNSYEQYF	TGTGCCTGGAGCCGGTCTAACTCCTACGAGCAGTACTTC
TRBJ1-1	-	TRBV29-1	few	CSAVWGDNQAFF	TGCAGCGCTGTATGGGGAGACAACCAGGCTTTCTTT
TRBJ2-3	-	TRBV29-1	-	CSLSRTAASTDTQYF	TGCAGCCTCTCCCGGACGGCAGCTAGCACAGATACGCAGTATTTT
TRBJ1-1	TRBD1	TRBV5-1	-	CASSANVGGRDLTEAFF	TGCGCCAGCAGCGCGAACGTAGGGGGCAGAGATTTAACTGAAGCTTTCTTT
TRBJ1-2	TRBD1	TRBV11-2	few	CASSHGQGYYGYTF	TGTGCCAGCAGCCATGGACAGGGGTACTATGGCTACACCTTC
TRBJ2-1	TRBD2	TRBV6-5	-	CASSYSRASGREEQFF	TGTGCCAGCAGTTACTCTCGGGCTAGCGGGAGAGAAGAGCAGTTCTTC
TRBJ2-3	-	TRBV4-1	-	CASSQPSTDTQYF	TGCGCCAGCAGCCAACCTAGCACAGATACGCAGTATTTT
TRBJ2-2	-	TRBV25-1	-	CASGPAPEGNTGELFF	TGTGCCAGCGGTCCCGCCCCTGAGGGAAACACCGGGGAGCTGTTTTTT
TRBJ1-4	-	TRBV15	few	CATSRDLGRTNEKLFF	TGTGCCACCAGCAGAGATCTGGGGAGGACGAATGAAAAACTGTTTTTT
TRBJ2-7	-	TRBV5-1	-	CASSRGGGYEQYF	TGCGCCAGCAGCCGTGGAGGGGGTTACGAGCAGTACTTC
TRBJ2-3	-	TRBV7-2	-	CASSLAKAGDTQYF	TGTGCCAGCAGCTTAGCGAAGGCAGGAGATACGCAGTATTTT
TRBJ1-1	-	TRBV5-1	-	CASGRLSGANTEAFF	TGCGCCAGCGGGCGGTTGTCGGGGGCGAACACTGAAGCTTTCTTT
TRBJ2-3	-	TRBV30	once	CAWSQEGGGSQYF	TGTGCCTGGAGTCAGGAGGGTGGAGGATCGCAGTATTTT
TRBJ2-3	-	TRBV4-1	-	CASRAAGRRDTQYF	TGCGCCAGCAGAGCGGCAGGGCGGAGAGATACGCAGTATTTT
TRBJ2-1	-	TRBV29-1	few	CSVTRSEGSYNEQFF	TGCAGCGTTACTAGGTCCGAGGGTTCCTACAATGAGCAGTTCTTC
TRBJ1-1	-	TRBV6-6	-	CASSPEYLNTEAFF	TGTGCCAGCAGTCCGGAATACTTGAACACTGAAGCTTTCTTT
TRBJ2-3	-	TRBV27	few	CASSSTDSDTQYF	TGTGCCAGCAGTTCCACGGACTCTGATACGCAGTATTTT
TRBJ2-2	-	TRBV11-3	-	CASSATRVTGELFF	TGTGCCAGCAGCGCAACCAGGGTCACCGGGGAGCTGTTTTTT
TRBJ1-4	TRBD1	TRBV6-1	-	CASSVRTGFNEKLFF	TGTGCCAGCAGTGTCCGGACAGGTTTTAATGAAAAACTGTTTTTT
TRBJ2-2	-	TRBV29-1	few	CSVSRETGELFF	TGCAGCGTTTCTAGAGAGACCGGGGAGCTGTTTTTT